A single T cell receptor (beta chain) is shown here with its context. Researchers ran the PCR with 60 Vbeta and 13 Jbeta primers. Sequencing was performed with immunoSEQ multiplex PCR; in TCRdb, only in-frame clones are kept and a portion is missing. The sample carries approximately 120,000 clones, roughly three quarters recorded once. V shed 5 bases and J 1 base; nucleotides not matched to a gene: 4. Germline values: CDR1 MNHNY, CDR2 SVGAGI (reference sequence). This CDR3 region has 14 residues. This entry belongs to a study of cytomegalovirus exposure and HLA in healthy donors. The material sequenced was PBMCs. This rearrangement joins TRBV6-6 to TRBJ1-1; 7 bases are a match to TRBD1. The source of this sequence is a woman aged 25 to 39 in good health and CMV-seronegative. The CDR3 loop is CASSTTGRNTEAFF. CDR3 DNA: TGTGCCAGCAGTACGACAGGGAGGAACACTGAAGCTTTCTTT.